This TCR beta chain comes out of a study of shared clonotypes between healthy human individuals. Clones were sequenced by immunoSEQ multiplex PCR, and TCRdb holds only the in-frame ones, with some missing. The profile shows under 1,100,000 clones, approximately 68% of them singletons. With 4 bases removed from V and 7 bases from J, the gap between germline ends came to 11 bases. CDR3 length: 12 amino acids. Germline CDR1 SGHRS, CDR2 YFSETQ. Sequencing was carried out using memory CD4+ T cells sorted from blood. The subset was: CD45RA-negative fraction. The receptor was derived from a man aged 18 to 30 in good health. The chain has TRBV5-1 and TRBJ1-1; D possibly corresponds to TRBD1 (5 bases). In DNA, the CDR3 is TGCGCCAGCAGCGCGCAGGGAGGTGAAGCTTTCTTT. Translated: CASSAQGGEAFF.